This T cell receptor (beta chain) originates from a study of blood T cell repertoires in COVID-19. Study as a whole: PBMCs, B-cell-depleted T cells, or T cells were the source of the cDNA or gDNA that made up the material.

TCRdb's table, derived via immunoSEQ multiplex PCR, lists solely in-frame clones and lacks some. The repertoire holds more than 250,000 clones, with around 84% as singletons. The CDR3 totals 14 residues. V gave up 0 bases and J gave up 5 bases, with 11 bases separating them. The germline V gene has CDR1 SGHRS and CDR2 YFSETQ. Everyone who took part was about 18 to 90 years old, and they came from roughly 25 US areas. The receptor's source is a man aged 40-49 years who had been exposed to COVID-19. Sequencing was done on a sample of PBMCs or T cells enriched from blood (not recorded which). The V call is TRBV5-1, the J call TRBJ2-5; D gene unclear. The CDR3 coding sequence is TGCGCCAGCAGCTTGGTGACTCCCGGGGAGACCCAGTACTTC. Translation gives CASSLVTPGETQYF.